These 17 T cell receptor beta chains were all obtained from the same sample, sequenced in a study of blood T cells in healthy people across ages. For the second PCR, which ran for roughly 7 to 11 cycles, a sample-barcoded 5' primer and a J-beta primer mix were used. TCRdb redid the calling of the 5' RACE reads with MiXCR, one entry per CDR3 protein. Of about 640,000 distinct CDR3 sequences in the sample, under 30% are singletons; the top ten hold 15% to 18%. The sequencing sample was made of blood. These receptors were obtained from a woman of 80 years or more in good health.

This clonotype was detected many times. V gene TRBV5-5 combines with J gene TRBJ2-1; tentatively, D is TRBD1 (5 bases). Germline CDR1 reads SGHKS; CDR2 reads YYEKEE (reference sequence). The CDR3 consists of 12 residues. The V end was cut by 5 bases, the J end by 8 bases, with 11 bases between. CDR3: CASSPQGDEQFF. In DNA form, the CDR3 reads TGTGCCAGCAGTCCCCAGGGTGATGAGCAGTTCTTC.

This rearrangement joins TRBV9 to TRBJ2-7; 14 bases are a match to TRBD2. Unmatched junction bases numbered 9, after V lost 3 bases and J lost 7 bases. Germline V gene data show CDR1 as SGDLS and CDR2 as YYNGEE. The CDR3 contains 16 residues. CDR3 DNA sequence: TGTGCCAGCAGCGGAAGACTAGCGGGGGGGCTCTGGGAGCAGTACTTC. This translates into CASSGRLAGGLWEQYF.

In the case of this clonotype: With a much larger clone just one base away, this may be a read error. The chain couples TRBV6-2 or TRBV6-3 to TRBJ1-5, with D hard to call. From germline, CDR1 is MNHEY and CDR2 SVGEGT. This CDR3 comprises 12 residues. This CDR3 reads CASREAGQPRHF. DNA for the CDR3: TGTGCCAGTCGAGAGGCCGGTCAGCCCCGGCATTTT.

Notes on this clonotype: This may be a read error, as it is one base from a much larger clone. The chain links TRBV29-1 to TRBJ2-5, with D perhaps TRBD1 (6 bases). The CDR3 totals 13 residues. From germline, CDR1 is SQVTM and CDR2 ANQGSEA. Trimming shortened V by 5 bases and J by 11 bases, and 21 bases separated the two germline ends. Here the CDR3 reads CSVNRELRDEQYF. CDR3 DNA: TGCAGCGTTAACAGGGAGTTGCGCGATGAGCAGTACTTC.

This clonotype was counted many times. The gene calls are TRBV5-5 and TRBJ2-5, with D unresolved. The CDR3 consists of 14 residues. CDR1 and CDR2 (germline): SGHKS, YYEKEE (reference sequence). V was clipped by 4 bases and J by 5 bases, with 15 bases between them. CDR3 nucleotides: TGTGCCAGCAGCCTCCGGGCCCTGAGCGAGACCCAGTACTTC. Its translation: CASSLRALSETQYF.

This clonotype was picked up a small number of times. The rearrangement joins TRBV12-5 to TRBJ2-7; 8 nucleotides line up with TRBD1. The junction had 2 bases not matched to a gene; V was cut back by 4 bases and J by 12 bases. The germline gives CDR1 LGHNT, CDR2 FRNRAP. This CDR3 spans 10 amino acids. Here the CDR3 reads CASGWDRMYF. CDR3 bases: TGTGCTAGTGGTTGGGACAGGATGTACTTC.

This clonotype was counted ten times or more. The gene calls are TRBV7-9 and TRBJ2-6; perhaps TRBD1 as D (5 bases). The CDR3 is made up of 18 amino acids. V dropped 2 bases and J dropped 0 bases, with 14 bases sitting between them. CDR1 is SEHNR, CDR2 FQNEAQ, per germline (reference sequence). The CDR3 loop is CASSLFGQGLSGANVLTF. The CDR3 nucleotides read TGTGCCAGCAGCTTATTCGGCCAGGGCCTCTCTGGGGCCAACGTCCTGACTTTC.

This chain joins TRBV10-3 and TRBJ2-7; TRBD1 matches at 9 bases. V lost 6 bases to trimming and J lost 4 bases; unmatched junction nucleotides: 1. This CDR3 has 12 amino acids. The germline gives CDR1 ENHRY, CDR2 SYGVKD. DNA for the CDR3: TGTGCCATCAGAGGACAGGGGTACGAGCAGTACTTC. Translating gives CAIRGQGYEQYF.

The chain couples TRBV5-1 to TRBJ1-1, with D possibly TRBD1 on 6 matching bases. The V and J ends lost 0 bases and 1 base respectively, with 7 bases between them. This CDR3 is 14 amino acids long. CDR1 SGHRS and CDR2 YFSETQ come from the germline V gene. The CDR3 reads CASSLEGENTEAFF. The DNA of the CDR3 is TGCGCCAGCAGCTTGGAGGGGGAGAACACTGAAGCTTTCTTT.

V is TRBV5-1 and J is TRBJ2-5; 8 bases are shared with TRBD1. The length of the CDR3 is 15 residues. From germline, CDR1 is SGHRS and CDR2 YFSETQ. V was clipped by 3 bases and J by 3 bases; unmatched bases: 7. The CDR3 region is CASSSGAGGEETQYF. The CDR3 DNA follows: TGCGCCAGCAGCTCGGGGGCAGGGGGCGAAGAGACCCAGTACTTC.

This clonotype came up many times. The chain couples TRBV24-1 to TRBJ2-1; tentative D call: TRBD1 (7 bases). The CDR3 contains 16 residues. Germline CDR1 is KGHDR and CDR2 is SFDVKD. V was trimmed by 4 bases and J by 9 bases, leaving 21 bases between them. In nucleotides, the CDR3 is TGTGCCACCAGTGACCCCTCTTCGGAGGGGGCAACTGAGCAGTTCTTC. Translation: CATSDPSSEGATEQFF.

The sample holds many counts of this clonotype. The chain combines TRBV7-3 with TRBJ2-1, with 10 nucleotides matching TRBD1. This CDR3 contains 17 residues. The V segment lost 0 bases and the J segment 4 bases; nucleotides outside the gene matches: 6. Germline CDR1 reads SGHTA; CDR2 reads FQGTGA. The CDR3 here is CASSLTGGDRGYNEQFF. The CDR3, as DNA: TGTGCCAGCAGCTTAACTGGGGGGGACAGGGGATACAATGAGCAGTTCTTC.

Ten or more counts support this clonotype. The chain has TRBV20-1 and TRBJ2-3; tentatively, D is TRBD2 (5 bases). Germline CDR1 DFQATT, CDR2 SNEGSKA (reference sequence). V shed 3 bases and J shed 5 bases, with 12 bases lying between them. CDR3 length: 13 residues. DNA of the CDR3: TGCAGTGCTAGGAGGGTGGTGGGAGATACGCAGTATTTT. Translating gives CSARRVVGDTQYF.

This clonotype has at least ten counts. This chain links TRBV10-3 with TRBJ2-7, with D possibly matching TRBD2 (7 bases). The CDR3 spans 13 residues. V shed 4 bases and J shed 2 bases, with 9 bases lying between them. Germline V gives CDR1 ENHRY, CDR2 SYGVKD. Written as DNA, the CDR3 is TGTGCCATCAGTGGAGGGGGGGCCTACGAGCAGTACTTC. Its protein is CAISGGGAYEQYF.

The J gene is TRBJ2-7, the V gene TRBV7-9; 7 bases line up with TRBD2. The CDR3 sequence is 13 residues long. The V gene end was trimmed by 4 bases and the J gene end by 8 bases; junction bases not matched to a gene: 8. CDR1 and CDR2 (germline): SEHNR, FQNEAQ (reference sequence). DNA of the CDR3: TGTGCCAGCAGCTCGGGGACTACCGGGAAGCAGTACTTC. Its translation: CASSSGTTGKQYF.

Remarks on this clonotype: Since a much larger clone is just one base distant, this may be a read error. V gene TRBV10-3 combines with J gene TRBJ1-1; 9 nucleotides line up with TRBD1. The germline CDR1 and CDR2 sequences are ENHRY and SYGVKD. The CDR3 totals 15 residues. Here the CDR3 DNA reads TGTGCCATCAGGCAGGACAGGGGTATGAACACTGTAGCTTTCTTT. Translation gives CAIRQDRGMNTVAFF.

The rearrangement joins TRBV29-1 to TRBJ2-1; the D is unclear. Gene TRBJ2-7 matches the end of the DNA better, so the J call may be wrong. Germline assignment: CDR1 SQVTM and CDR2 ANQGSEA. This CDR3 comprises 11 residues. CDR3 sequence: CSVERVHEQYF. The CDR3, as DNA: TGCAGCGTTGAAAGGGTCCACGAGCAGTACTTC.